This TCR beta chain appears in the sequencing data of a study of OX40 agonist ivuxolimab in advanced cancers. V trimming: 5 bases; J trimming: 6 bases; junction bases outside the gene matches: 4. The germline V gene has CDR1 SGHTA and CDR2 FQGTGA. This CDR3 is built from 14 residues. Produced via immunoSEQ multiplex PCR; TCRdb's table is partial and in-frame only. The data show approximately 74,000 clones, roughly 90% seen once. The material sequenced was CD4+ or CD8+ T cells sorted from blood, taken in a trial of the OX40 agonist ivuxolimab. The receptor was isolated from an adult with an advanced solid tumor such as melanoma, head and neck, liver or kidney cancer. The rearrangement links TRBV7-3 to TRBJ2-2; the match to TRBD1 covers 9 bases. Written as DNA, the CDR3 is TGTGCCAGCAGCGGACAGGGGTCGGCCGGGGAGCTGTTTTTT. Translation: CASSGQGSAGELFF.